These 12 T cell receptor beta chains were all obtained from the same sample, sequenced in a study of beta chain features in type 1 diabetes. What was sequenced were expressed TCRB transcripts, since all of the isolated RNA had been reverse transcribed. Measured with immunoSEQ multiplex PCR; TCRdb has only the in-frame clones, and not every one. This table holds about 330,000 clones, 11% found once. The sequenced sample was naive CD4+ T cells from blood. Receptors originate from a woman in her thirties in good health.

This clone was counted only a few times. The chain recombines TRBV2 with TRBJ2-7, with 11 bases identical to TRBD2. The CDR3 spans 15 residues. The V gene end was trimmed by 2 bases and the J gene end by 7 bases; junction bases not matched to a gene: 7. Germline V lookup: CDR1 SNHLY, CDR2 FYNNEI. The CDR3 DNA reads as TGTGCCAGCAGTGAAACGACTAGCGGGAAGGATGAGCAGTACTTC. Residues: CASSETTSGKDEQYF.

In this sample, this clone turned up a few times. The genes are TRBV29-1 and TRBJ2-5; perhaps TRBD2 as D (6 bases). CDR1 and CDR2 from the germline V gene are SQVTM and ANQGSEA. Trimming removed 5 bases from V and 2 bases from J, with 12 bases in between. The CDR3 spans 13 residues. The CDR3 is CSVTGAGQETQYF. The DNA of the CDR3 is TGCAGCGTTACGGGAGCCGGACAAGAGACCCAGTACTTC.

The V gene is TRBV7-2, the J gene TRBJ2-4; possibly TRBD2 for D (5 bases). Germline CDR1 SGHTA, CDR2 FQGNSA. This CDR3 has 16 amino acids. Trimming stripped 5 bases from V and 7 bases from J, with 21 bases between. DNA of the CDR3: TGTGCCAGCAGCCCCGGCCGCGAGACGGGAACCAACATTCAGTACTTC. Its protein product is CASSPGRETGTNIQYF.

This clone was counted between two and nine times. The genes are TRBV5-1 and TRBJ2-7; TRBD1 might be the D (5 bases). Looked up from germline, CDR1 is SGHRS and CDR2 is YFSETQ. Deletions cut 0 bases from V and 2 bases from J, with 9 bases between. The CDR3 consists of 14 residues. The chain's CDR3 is CASSLDQGTYEQYF. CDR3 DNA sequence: TGCGCCAGCAGCTTGGATCAGGGAACCTACGAGCAGTACTTC.

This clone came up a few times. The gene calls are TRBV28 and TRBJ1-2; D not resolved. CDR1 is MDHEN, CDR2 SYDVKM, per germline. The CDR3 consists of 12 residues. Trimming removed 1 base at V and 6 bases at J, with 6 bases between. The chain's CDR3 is CASSLYPDGYTF. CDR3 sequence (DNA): TGTGCCAGCAGTTTATATCCAGATGGCTACACCTTC.

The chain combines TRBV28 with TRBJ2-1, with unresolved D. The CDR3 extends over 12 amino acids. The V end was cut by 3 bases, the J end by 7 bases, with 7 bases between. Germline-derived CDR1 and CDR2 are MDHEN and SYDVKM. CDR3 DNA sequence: TGTGCCAGCAGTTTGGTGAGAAATGAGCAGTTCTTC. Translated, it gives CASSLVRNEQFF.

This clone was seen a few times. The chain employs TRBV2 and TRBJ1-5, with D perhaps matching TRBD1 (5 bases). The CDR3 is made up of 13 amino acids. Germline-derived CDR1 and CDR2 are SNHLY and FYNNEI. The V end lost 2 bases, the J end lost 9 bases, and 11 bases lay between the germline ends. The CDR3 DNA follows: TGTGCCAGCAGTGAATTTCCAGGGTCGCCCCAGCATTTT. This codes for CASSEFPGSPQHF.

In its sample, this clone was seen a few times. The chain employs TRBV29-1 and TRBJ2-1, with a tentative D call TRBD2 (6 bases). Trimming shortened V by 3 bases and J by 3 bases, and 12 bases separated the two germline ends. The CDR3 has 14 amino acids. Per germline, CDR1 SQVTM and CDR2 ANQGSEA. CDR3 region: CSVDLEGNYNEQFF. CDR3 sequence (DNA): TGCAGCGTTGATTTGGAGGGTAACTACAATGAGCAGTTCTTC.

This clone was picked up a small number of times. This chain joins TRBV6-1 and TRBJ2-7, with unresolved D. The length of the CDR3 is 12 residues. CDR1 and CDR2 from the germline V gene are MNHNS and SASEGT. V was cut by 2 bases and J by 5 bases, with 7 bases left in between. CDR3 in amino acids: CASSEPHNEQYF. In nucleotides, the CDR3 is TGTGCCAGCAGTGAACCCCACAACGAGCAGTACTTC.

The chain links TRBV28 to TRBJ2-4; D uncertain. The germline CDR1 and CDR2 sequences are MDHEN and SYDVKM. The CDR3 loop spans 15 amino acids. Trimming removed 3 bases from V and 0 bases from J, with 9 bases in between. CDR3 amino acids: CASSFLAGAKNIQYF. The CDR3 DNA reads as TGTGCCAGCAGTTTCTTGGCTGGAGCCAAAAACATTCAGTACTTC.

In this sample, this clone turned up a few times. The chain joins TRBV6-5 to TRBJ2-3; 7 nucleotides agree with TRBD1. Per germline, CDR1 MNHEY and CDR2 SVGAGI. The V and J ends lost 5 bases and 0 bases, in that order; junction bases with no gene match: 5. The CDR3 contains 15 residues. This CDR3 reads CASSRDSPSTDTQYF. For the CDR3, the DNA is TGTGCCAGCAGTAGGGACAGCCCTAGCACAGATACGCAGTATTTT.

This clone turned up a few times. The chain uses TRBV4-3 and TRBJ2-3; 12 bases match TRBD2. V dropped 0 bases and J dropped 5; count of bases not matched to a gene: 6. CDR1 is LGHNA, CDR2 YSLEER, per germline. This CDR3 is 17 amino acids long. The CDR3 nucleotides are TGCGCCAGCAGCCAAGATCGACTAGCGGGAGTGGTAGATACGCAGTATTTT. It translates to CASSQDRLAGVVDTQYF.